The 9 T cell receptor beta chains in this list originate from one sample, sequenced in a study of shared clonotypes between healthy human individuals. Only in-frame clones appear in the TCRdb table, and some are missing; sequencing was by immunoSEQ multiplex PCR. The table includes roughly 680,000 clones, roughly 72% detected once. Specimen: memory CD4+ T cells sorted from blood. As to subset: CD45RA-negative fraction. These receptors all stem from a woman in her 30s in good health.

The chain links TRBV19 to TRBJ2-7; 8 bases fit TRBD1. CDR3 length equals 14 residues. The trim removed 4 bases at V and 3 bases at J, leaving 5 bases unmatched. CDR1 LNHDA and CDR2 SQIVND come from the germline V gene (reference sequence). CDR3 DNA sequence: TGTGCCAGTAGTAATTTAGGGACAGGCTACGAGCAGTACTTC. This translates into CASSNLGTGYEQYF.

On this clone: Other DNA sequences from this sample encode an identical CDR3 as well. CDR3 sequence reads: CASSRDRGETQYF. The CDR3 nucleotides read TGTGCCAGCAGCCGGGACAGGGGTGAGACCCAGTACTTC. The V and J genes are TRBV7-3 and TRBJ2-5, with 10 bases aligning to TRBD1. The V gene's germline CDR1 is SGHTA and CDR2 FQGTGA. This CDR3 region has 13 residues. The trim removed 5 bases at V and 5 bases at J, leaving 2 bases unmatched.

The CDR3 coding sequence is TGTGCCAGCAGTGACTCGACCATCCGAGACAAATTGGGCTATGGCTACACCTTC. Amino acid sequence: CASSDSTIRDKLGYGYTF. The chain joins TRBV6-4 to TRBJ1-2; D not certain. The CDR3 extends over 18 amino acids. Trimming took 0 bases from V and 4 from J, leaving 21 bases between them. Germline CDR1 is MRHNA and CDR2 is SNTAGT.

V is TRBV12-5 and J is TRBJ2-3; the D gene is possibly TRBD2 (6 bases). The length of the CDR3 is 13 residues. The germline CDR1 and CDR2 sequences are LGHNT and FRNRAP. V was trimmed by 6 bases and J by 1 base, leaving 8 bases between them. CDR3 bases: TGTGCTAGTGGCTCGGGAGGCACAGATACGCAGTATTTT. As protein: CASGSGGTDTQYF.

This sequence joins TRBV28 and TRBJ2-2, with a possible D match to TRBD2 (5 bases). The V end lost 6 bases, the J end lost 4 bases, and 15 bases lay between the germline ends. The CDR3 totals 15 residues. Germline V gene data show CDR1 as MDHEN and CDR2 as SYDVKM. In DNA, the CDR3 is TGTGCCAGCAGCTCAGATGGACGGGGCACCGGGGAGCTGTTTTTT. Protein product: CASSSDGRGTGELFF.

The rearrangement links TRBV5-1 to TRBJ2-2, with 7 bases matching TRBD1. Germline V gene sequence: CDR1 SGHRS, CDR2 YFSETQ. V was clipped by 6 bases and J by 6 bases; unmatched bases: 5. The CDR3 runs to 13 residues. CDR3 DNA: TGCGCCAGCACAAGTCAGGGGGCCGGGGAGCTGTTTTTT. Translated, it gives CASTSQGAGELFF.

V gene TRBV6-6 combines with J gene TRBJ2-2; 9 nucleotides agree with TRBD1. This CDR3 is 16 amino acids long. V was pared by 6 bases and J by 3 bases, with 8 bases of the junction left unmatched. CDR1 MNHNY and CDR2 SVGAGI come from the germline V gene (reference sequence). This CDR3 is CASSRGQGWDTGELFF. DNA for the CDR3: TGTGCCAGCAGCAGAGGACAGGGGTGGGACACCGGGGAGCTGTTTTTT.

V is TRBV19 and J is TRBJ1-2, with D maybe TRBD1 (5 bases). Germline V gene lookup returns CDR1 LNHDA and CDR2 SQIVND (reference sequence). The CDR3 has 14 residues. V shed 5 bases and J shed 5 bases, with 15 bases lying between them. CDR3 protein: CASSVTASGYGYTF. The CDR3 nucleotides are TGTGCCAGTAGTGTGACAGCGTCGGGGTATGGCTACACCTTC.

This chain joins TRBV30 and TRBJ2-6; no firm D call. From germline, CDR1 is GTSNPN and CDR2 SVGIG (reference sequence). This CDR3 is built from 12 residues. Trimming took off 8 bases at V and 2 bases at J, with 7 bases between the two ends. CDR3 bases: TGTGCCCAAGAAGCTGGGGCCAACGTCCTGACTTTC. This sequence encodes CAQEAGANVLTF.